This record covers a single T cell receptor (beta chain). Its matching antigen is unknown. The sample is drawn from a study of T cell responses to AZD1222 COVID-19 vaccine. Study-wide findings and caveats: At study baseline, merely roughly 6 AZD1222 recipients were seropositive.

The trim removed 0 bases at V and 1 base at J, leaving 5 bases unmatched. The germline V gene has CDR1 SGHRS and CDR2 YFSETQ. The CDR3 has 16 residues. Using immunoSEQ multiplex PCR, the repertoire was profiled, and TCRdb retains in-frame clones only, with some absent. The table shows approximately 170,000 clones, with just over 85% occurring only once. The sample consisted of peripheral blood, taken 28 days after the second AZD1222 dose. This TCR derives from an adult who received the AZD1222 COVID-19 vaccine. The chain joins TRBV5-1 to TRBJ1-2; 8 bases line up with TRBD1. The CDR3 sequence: CASSLAMTGVNYGYTF. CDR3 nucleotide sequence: TGCGCCAGCAGCTTGGCCATGACAGGGGTTAACTATGGCTACACCTTC.